Given below is one T cell receptor beta chain in context. This clone was counted between two and nine times. Its binding antigen is unknown. Base qualities are not recorded, but no much larger clone differs from it by a single base. The CDR3 holds 14 amino acids from the cysteine to the phenylalanine. Only the CDR3 DNA stays, 42 bases, in frame from base 1. V is pared back by 5 bases and J by 3 bases, with 17 bases lying between the germline termini. Reading the germline V gene (reference sequence) gives CDR1 GTSNPN and CDR2 SVGIG. The data derive from a study of blood T cell repertoires in COVID-19 (dated by TCRdb to about 2020). About the study as a whole: Samples from collaborators originated in the United States, Italy and Spain and spanned both the acute and convalescent phases of COVID-19. HLA class I and class II types, where available, came from metadata supplied by the sample provider rather than from assay-based typing. The repertoires were released in a freely available public database intended as a resource for research on the immune response to SARS-CoV-2. Samples came from the ongoing ImmuneRACE study (first 160 participants) plus 1,254 subjects from 6 global collaborators. The sample metadata nearly always contained a de-identified subject ID, COVID-19 status, age in years and sex. The material from the prospective study consisted of cDNA or gDNA derived from T cells, B-cell-depleted T cells, or PBMCs. The dataset comprised deeply sampled blood TCRbeta repertoires from subjects exposed to, actively infected with, or recovered from COVID-19. General study outcomes and caveats: How much clinical and demographic metadata was included differed by source and by participant, and the metadata was provided uncurated.

TCRbeta CDR3 regions were amplified from genomic DNA by means of the immunoSEQ Assay, a bias-controlled multiplex PCR. The study's processing was this. Within the assay, amplification of reference gene primers was used to estimate how many nucleated cells each sample contained. To quantify the absolute abundance of each unique TCRbeta CDR3 rearrangement, sequence reads were collapsed and filtered. For each sample, productive Simpson clonality was calculated as the square root of Simpson's diversity index over productive rearrangements. TCRdb limited this immuneACCESS table to in-frame rearrangements with V and J called. A share of clones is missing; checked studies link under half to unresolved V genes, and the rest is unexplained. The V and J calls and clone size are taken from that table; D and trimming were inferred from the DNA. Across this sample there are roughly 170,000 clones, with roughly 84% seen only once. The leading ten clones occupy over 15% of the sample.

Participants in the prospective study were enrolled through a virtual design, were aged 18 to 89 years, and lived in approximately 24 United States geographic areas. To assign participants to cohorts, the prospective study relied on clinical history that participants themselves reported in a screening survey and a study questionnaire. ImmuneRACE Cohort 3 recovered participants were defined by two consecutive negative NP/OP PCR tests, healthcare professional clearance, or symptom resolution. Mobile phlebotomists in the prospective study collected whole blood, serum and a nasopharyngeal or oropharyngeal swab from every participant. Over a roughly two-month period, participants in the prospective study had the option of providing additional blood draws and questionnaires. Before DNA extraction, blood samples from the prospective study were shipped at room temperature or frozen.

Sequenced: PBMCs or T cells enriched from blood (not recorded which). The chain links TRBV30 with TRBJ2-7; perhaps TRBD1 is the D gene, with 7 bases matching. The TCR comes from a man aged 55 to 70 who had recovered from COVID-19. The CDR3 in this case is CAWHTRQGGYEQYF. Read as DNA, the sequence is TGTGCCTGGCATACAAGACAGGGAGGCTACGAGCAGTACTTC.